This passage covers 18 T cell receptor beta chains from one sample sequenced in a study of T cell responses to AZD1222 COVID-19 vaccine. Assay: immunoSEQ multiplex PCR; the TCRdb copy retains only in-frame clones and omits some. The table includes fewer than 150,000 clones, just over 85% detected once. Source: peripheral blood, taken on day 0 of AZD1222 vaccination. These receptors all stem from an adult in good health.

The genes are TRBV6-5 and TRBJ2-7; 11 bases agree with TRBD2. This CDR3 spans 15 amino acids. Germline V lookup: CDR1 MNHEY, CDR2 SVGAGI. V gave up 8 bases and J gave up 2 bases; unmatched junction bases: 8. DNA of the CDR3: TGTGCCAGCTTGTTCCCGACTAGCGGGGCCTACGAGCAGTACTTC. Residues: CASLFPTSGAYEQYF.

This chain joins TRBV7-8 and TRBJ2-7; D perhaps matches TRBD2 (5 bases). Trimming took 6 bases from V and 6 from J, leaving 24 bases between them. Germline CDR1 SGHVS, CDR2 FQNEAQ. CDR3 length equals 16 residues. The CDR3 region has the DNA TGTGCCAGCAGACGATCGTCCAGGTCCACGCGGGCCGAGCAGTACTTC. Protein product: CASRRSSRSTRAEQYF.

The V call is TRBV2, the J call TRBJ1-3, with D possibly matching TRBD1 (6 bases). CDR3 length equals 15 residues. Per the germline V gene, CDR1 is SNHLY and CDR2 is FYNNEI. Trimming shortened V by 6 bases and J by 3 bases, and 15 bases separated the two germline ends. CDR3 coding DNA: TGTGCCAGCAGGGTATGGGGGGCGGATGGAAACACCATATATTTT. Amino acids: CASRVWGADGNTIYF.

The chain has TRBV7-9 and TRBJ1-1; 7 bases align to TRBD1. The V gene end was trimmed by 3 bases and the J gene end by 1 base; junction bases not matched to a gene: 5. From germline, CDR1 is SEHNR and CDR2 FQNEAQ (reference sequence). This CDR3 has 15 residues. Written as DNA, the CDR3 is TGTGCCAGCAGCTTGGGACAGTCTTCGAACACTGAAGCTTTCTTT. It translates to CASSLGQSSNTEAFF.

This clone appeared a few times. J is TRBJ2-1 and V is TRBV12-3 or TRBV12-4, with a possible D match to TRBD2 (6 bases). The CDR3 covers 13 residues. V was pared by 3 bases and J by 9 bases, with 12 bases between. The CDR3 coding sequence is TGTGCCAGCAGTTTTTCGGGAGTCGGTGAGCAGTTCTTC. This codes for CASSFSGVGEQFF.

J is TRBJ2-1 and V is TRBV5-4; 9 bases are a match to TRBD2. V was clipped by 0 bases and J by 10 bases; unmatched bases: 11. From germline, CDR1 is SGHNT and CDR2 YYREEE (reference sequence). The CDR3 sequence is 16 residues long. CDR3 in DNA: TGTGCCAGCAGCTTGGGCGGGTCGGCGGGAGGGGGAGAGCAGTTCTTC. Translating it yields CASSLGGSAGGGEQFF.

CDR3 amino acids: CASSKGRETQYF. The CDR3 nucleotides are TGTGCCAGCAGCAAGGGGCGAGAGACCCAGTACTTC. The rearrangement uses TRBV27 and TRBJ2-5; tentatively, D is TRBD1 (5 bases). CDR1 and CDR2 (germline): MNHEY, SMNVEV (reference sequence). Trimming stripped 6 bases from V and 4 bases from J, with 9 bases between. The CDR3 is 12 amino acids.

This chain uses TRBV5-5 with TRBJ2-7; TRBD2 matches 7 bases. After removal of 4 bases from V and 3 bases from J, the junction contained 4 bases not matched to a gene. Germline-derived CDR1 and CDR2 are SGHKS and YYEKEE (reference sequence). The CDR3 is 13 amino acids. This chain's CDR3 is CASSGSGDYEQYF. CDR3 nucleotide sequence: TGTGCCAGCAGCGGCAGCGGGGACTACGAGCAGTACTTC. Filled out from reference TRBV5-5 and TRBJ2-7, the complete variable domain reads DAGVTQSPTHLIKTRGQQVTLRCSPISGHKSVSWYQQVLGQGPQFIFQYYEKEERGRGNFPDRFSARQFPNYSSELNVNALLLGDSALYLCASSGSGDYEQYFGPGTRLTVT.

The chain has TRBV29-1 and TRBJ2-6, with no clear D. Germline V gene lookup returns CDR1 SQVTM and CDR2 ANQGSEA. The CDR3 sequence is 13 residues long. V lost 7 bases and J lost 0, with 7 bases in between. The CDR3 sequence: CSARISGANVLTF. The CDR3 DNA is TGCAGCGCCAGGATCTCTGGGGCCAACGTCCTGACTTTC. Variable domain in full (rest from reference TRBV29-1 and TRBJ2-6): SAVISQKPSRDICQRGTSLTIQCQVDSQVTMMFWYRQQPGQSLTLIATANQGSEATYESGFVIDKFPISRPNLTFSTLTVSNMSPEDSSIYLCSARISGANVLTFGAGSRLTVL.

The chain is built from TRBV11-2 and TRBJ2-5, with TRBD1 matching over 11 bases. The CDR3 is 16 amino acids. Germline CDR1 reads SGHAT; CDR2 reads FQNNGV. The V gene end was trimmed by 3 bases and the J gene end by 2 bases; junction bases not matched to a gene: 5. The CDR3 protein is CASSFVGQGGQETQYF. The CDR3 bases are TGTGCCAGCAGCTTCGTGGGACAGGGGGGACAAGAGACCCAGTACTTC.

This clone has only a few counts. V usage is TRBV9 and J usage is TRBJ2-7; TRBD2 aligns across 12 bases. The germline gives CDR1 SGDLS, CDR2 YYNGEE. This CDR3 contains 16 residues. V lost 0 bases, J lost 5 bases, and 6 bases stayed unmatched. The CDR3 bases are TGTGCCAGCAGCGTAGGCCTAGCGGGAGGGTTCGACGAGCAGTACTTC. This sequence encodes CASSVGLAGGFDEQYF.

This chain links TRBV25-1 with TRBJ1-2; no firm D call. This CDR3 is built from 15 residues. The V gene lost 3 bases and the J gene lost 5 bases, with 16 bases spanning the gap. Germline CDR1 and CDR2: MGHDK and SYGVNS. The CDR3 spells CASSEGRESWYGYTF. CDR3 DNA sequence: TGTGCCAGCAGTGAGGGTAGGGAAAGCTGGTATGGCTACACCTTC.

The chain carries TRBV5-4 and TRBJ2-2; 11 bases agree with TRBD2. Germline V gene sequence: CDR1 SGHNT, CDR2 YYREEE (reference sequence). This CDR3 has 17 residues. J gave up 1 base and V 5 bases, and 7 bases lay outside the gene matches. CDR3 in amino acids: CASRQGLAGGNTGELFF. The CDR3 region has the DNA TGTGCCAGCAGACAAGGGCTAGCGGGAGGGAACACCGGGGAGCTGTTTTTT. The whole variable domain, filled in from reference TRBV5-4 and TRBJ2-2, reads ETGVTQSPTHLIKTRGQQVTLRCSSQSGHNTVSWYQQALGQGPQFIFQYYREEENGRGNFPPRFSGLQFPNYSSELNVNALELDDSALYLCASRQGLAGGNTGELFFGEGSRLTVL.

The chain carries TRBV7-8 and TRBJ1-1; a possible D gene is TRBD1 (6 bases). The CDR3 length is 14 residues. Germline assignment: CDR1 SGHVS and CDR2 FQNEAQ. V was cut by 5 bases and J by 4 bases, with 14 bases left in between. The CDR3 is CASSGGAQATEAFF. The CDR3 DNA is TGTGCCAGCAGCGGGGGGGCCCAGGCCACTGAAGCTTTCTTT.

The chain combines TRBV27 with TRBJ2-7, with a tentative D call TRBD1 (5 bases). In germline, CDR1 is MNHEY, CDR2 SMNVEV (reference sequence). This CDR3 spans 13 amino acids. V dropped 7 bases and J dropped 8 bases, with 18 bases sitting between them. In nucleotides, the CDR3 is TGTGCCAGCACAGCCAGGGCCGGTCTAAAGCAGTACTTC. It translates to CASTARAGLKQYF.

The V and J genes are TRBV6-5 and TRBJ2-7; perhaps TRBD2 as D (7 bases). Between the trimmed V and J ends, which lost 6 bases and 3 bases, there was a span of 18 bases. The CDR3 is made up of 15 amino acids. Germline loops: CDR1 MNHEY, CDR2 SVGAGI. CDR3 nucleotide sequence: TGTGCCAGCAGCCGTTCCGGGGGGCTCGACTACGAGCAGTACTTC. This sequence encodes CASSRSGGLDYEQYF.

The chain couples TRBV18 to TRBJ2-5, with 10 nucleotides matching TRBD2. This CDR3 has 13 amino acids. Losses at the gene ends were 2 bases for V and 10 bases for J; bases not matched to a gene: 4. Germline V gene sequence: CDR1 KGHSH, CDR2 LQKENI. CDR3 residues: CASSPSSGGFQYF. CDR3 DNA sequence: TGTGCCAGCTCACCATCTAGCGGGGGCTTCCAGTACTTC.

CDR3 nucleotides: TGTGCCAGCAGTTCTATAGCGGTCAATGAGCAGTTCTTC. Amino acid sequence: CASSSIAVNEQFF. The rearrangement uses TRBV12-3 or TRBV12-4 and TRBJ2-1, with a possible D match to TRBD2 (6 bases). The V gene lost 4 bases and the J gene lost 6 bases, with 10 bases spanning the gap. This CDR3 has 13 residues.